These T cell receptor beta chains were read from a single sample in a study of cytomegalovirus exposure and HLA in healthy donors. The table came from immunoSEQ multiplex PCR; TCRdb's copy has only in-frame clones and leaves some out. Among more than 80,000 clones listed, about 85% were seen once. Sequencing input: PBMCs. The receptors shown here come from a young woman in good health and CMV-seropositive. Both conserved end residues are part of each CDR3. Each record gives: J gene, D gene, V gene, clone size, CDR3 protein, CDR3 DNA. A D gene is named only where the DNA matches it firmly. Expanded clones are given a class, and other clones once, few, many or no size at all.

j_gene: TRBJ1-1
d_gene: .
v_gene: TRBV4-1
abundance: .
CDR3aa: CASRRGRGDTEAFF
CDR3nt: TGCGCCAGCAGGAGGGGGAGAGGGGACACTGAAGCTTTCTTT

j_gene: TRBJ2-1
d_gene: TRBD2
v_gene: TRBV29-1
abundance: .
CDR3aa: CSVEAAASGGRRQFF
CDR3nt: TGCAGCGTTGAAGCCGCGGCTAGCGGGGGGAGAAGGCAGTTCTTC

j_gene: TRBJ2-7
d_gene: .
v_gene: TRBV20-1
abundance: .
CDR3aa: CSLLAPYEQYF
CDR3nt: TGCAGTTTACTAGCCCCCTACGAGCAGTACTTC

j_gene: TRBJ1-1
d_gene: .
v_gene: TRBV7-9
abundance: .
CDR3aa: CASSLRGNTEAFF
CDR3nt: TGTGCCAGCAGCCTCCGGGGTAACACTGAAGCTTTCTTT

j_gene: TRBJ1-3
d_gene: .
v_gene: TRBV18
abundance: .
CDR3aa: CASSSNRVRSGNTIYF
CDR3nt: TGTGCCAGCTCATCAAACAGGGTGCGCTCTGGAAACACCATATATTTT

j_gene: TRBJ1-5
d_gene: .
v_gene: TRBV4-1
abundance: few
CDR3aa: CASSQRTVDQPQHF
CDR3nt: TGCGCCAGCAGCCAAAGGACTGTAGATCAGCCCCAGCATTTT

j_gene: TRBJ2-1
d_gene: TRBD1
v_gene: TRBV7-9
abundance: .
CDR3aa: CASSLGQGNEQFF
CDR3nt: TGTGCCAGCAGCTTGGGACAGGGCAATGAGCAGTTCTTC

j_gene: TRBJ1-1
d_gene: TRBD1
v_gene: TRBV4-1
abundance: .
CDR3aa: CASSQDRGRTLHGVAFF
CDR3nt: TGCGCCAGCAGCCAAGACAGGGGGCGGACACTTCATGGGGTTGCTTTCTTT

j_gene: TRBJ1-2
d_gene: TRBD1
v_gene: TRBV6-1
abundance: .
CDR3aa: CASVVQGDAYGYTF
CDR3nt: TGTGCCAGCGTAGTACAGGGGGACGCCTATGGCTACACCTTC

j_gene: TRBJ2-1
d_gene: TRBD1
v_gene: TRBV28
abundance: .
CDR3aa: CASRDGQADEQFF
CDR3nt: TGTGCCAGCAGGGACGGACAGGCCGATGAGCAGTTCTTC

j_gene: TRBJ1-5
d_gene: .
v_gene: TRBV2
abundance: .
CDR3aa: CASSEDGTRGGQPQHF
CDR3nt: TGTGCCAGCAGTGAGGACGGGACGCGAGGGGGTCAGCCCCAGCATTTT

j_gene: TRBJ1-5
d_gene: .
v_gene: TRBV2
abundance: .
CDR3aa: CASSEGRAGNNQPQHF
CDR3nt: TGTGCCAGCAGTGAAGGCAGGGCAGGGAACAATCAGCCCCAGCATTTT

j_gene: TRBJ2-7
d_gene: TRBD1
v_gene: TRBV5-4
abundance: .
CDR3aa: CASSPTGQPYEQYF
CDR3nt: TGTGCCAGCAGCCCCACGGGACAGCCCTACGAGCAGTACTTC

j_gene: TRBJ2-1
d_gene: TRBD2
v_gene: TRBV27
abundance: .
CDR3aa: CASSRLAGAYNEQFF
CDR3nt: TGTGCCAGCAGTCGACTAGCGGGGGCCTACAATGAGCAGTTCTTC

j_gene: TRBJ1-1
d_gene: .
v_gene: TRBV16
abundance: .
CDR3aa: CASSQSMRGTLTEAFF
CDR3nt: TGTGCCAGCAGCCAATCGATGCGGGGTACGCTGACTGAAGCTTTCTTT

j_gene: TRBJ1-2
d_gene: .
v_gene: TRBV28
abundance: .
CDR3aa: CASSLTLLGGYTF
CDR3nt: TGTGCCAGCAGCCTGACTCTGTTGGGTGGCTACACCTTC

j_gene: TRBJ1-2
d_gene: TRBD1
v_gene: TRBV13
abundance: .
CDR3aa: CASSLNRDRGQDGYTF
CDR3nt: TGTGCCAGCAGCTTAAACCGGGACAGGGGGCAGGATGGCTACACCTTC

j_gene: TRBJ1-5
d_gene: TRBD1
v_gene: TRBV10-2
abundance: .
CDR3aa: CASRKQGGKWQPQHF
CDR3nt: TGCGCCAGCAGGAAACAGGGGGGGAAATGGCAGCCCCAGCATTTT

j_gene: TRBJ1-2
d_gene: .
v_gene: TRBV28
abundance: .
CDR3aa: CASSSTQGFFYGYTF
CDR3nt: TGTGCCAGCAGTTCTACACAGGGCTTCTTCTATGGCTACACCTTC

j_gene: TRBJ1-1
d_gene: .
v_gene: TRBV7-2
abundance: .
CDR3aa: CASSQTSGTEAFF
CDR3nt: TGTGCCAGCAGCCAGACTTCGGGGACTGAAGCTTTCTTT

j_gene: TRBJ1-2
d_gene: .
v_gene: TRBV27
abundance: .
CDR3aa: CASSFGRFYGYTF
CDR3nt: TGTGCCAGCAGTTTTGGCAGATTCTATGGCTACACCTTC

j_gene: TRBJ1-2
d_gene: .
v_gene: TRBV6-1
abundance: .
CDR3aa: CASSPFRVNYGYTF
CDR3nt: TGTGCCAGCAGCCCGTTTCGGGTTAACTATGGCTACACCTTC

j_gene: TRBJ1-4
d_gene: TRBD1
v_gene: TRBV6-5
abundance: .
CDR3aa: CASSPQGLGEKLFF
CDR3nt: TGTGCCAGCAGTCCACAGGGGCTGGGAGAAAAACTGTTTTTT

j_gene: TRBJ2-1
d_gene: TRBD1
v_gene: TRBV7-2
abundance: few
CDR3aa: CASSRDRDRNEQFF
CDR3nt: TGTGCCAGCAGTCGTGACAGGGATAGGAATGAGCAGTTCTTC

j_gene: TRBJ1-2
d_gene: TRBD1
v_gene: TRBV19
abundance: .
CDR3aa: CASSGGIYGYTF
CDR3nt: TGTGCCAGTTCAGGGGGGATATATGGCTACACCTTC

j_gene: TRBJ2-2
d_gene: .
v_gene: TRBV18
abundance: .
CDR3aa: CASSLTRNTGELFF
CDR3nt: TGTGCCAGCTCACTGACTCGAAACACCGGGGAGCTGTTTTTT

j_gene: TRBJ2-2
d_gene: TRBD2
v_gene: TRBV9
abundance: .
CDR3aa: CASKGLVGTGELFF
CDR3nt: TGTGCCAGCAAGGGACTAGTCGGCACCGGGGAGCTGTTTTTT

j_gene: TRBJ1-1
d_gene: .
v_gene: TRBV29-1
abundance: .
CDR3aa: CSVEEGGTEAFF
CDR3nt: TGCAGCGTTGAAGAAGGGGGAACTGAAGCTTTCTTT

j_gene: TRBJ2-3
d_gene: TRBD1
v_gene: TRBV18
abundance: .
CDR3aa: CASSRGQPSTDTQYF
CDR3nt: TGTGCCAGCTCCCGGGGACAGCCTAGCACAGATACGCAGTATTTT

j_gene: TRBJ2-1
d_gene: .
v_gene: TRBV11-2
abundance: .
CDR3aa: CASSLQRGGYNEQFF
CDR3nt: TGTGCCAGCAGCCTACAAAGGGGGGGCTACAATGAGCAGTTCTTC

j_gene: TRBJ2-4
d_gene: TRBD1
v_gene: TRBV27
abundance: .
CDR3aa: CASKAGQGALAKNIQYF
CDR3nt: TGTGCCAGCAAGGCAGGACAGGGGGCGCTGGCCAAAAACATTCAGTACTTC

j_gene: TRBJ1-2
d_gene: .
v_gene: TRBV6-5
abundance: .
CDR3aa: CASSRGGTDYGYTF
CDR3nt: TGTGCCAGCAGTCGGGGGGGGACGGATTATGGCTACACCTTC

j_gene: TRBJ1-6
d_gene: .
v_gene: TRBV5-4
abundance: .
CDR3aa: CASSPGGPGPSPLHF
CDR3nt: TGTGCCAGCAGCCCGGGAGGCCCGGGCCCTTCACCCCTCCACTTT

j_gene: TRBJ2-1
d_gene: .
v_gene: TRBV11-2
abundance: .
CDR3aa: CASSLQGGYNEQFF
CDR3nt: TGTGCCAGCAGCTTACAGGGGGGATACAATGAGCAGTTCTTC

j_gene: TRBJ1-1
d_gene: TRBD1
v_gene: TRBV11-2
abundance: .
CDR3aa: CASSLDSPSRQGKAFF
CDR3nt: TGTGCCAGCAGCTTAGATAGCCCCTCTCGACAGGGAAAAGCTTTCTTT

j_gene: TRBJ2-2
d_gene: TRBD1
v_gene: TRBV6-6
abundance: .
CDR3aa: CASRGQGPGELFF
CDR3nt: TGTGCCAGCAGAGGACAGGGGCCCGGGGAGCTGTTTTTT

j_gene: TRBJ2-3
d_gene: .
v_gene: TRBV11-3
abundance: once
CDR3aa: CASSLGISGTDTQYF
CDR3nt: TGTGCCAGCAGCTTAGGAATTTCGGGCACAGATACGCAGTATTTT

j_gene: TRBJ2-1
d_gene: TRBD2
v_gene: TRBV19
abundance: .
CDR3aa: CASSIEGLDYNEQFF
CDR3nt: TGTGCCAGTAGTATAGAGGGACTAGACTACAATGAGCAGTTCTTC

j_gene: TRBJ1-2
d_gene: TRBD1
v_gene: TRBV28
abundance: .
CDR3aa: CASRWTGGRIGYTF
CDR3nt: TGTGCCAGCAGGTGGACAGGGGGGAGGATAGGCTACACCTTC

j_gene: TRBJ2-1
d_gene: TRBD2
v_gene: TRBV5-6
abundance: .
CDR3aa: CASSATGLAGEGTYNEQFF
CDR3nt: TGTGCCAGCAGCGCCACGGGACTAGCGGGGGAAGGAACCTACAATGAGCAGTTCTTC

j_gene: TRBJ1-2
d_gene: TRBD1
v_gene: TRBV28
abundance: .
CDR3aa: CASRDSHNYGYTF
CDR3nt: TGTGCCAGCCGGGACAGCCATAACTATGGCTACACCTTC

j_gene: TRBJ1-5
d_gene: .
v_gene: TRBV6-5
abundance: .
CDR3aa: CASSYGRPPQPQHF
CDR3nt: TGTGCCAGCAGTTACGGCCGTCCCCCCCAGCCCCAGCATTTT

j_gene: TRBJ1-4
d_gene: TRBD1
v_gene: TRBV7-6
abundance: .
CDR3aa: CASSLASGTGDEKLFF
CDR3nt: TGTGCCAGCAGCTTAGCTTCCGGGACAGGGGATGAAAAACTGTTTTTT

j_gene: TRBJ1-2
d_gene: TRBD1
v_gene: TRBV9
abundance: .
CDR3aa: CASSDYQGARGYTF
CDR3nt: TGTGCCAGCAGCGATTATCAGGGGGCCCGTGGCTACACCTTC

j_gene: TRBJ2-6
d_gene: TRBD2
v_gene: TRBV4-3
abundance: .
CDR3aa: CASSQETGGSGANVLTF
CDR3nt: TGCGCCAGCAGCCAAGAAACGGGGGGCTCTGGGGCCAACGTCCTGACTTTC

j_gene: TRBJ2-5
d_gene: TRBD1
v_gene: TRBV27
abundance: .
CDR3aa: CASRQTGGYQETQYF
CDR3nt: TGTGCCAGCAGGCAGACAGGGGGGTACCAAGAGACCCAGTACTTC

j_gene: TRBJ1-1
d_gene: .
v_gene: TRBV7-9
abundance: .
CDR3aa: CASSLDPTSLRGNTEAFF
CDR3nt: TGTGCCAGCAGCTTAGACCCCACATCCCTCAGAGGTAACACTGAAGCTTTCTTT

j_gene: TRBJ1-5
d_gene: .
v_gene: TRBV6-5
abundance: .
CDR3aa: CASRRGIDQPQHF
CDR3nt: TGTGCCAGCAGGCGGGGCATAGATCAGCCCCAGCATTTT

j_gene: TRBJ2-7
d_gene: .
v_gene: TRBV4-1
abundance: .
CDR3aa: CASSQDRGPSEQYF
CDR3nt: TGCGCCAGCAGCCAAGACCGCGGTCCCTCCGAGCAGTACTTC

j_gene: TRBJ1-6
d_gene: .
v_gene: TRBV19
abundance: .
CDR3aa: CASSTQGKSPLHF
CDR3nt: TGTGCCAGTAGCACCCAGGGGAAATCACCCCTCCACTTT

j_gene: TRBJ2-1
d_gene: .
v_gene: TRBV27
abundance: .
CDR3aa: CASSSGQILIF
CDR3nt: TGTGCCAGCAGTTCTGGACAGATCCTGATCTTC

j_gene: TRBJ1-1
d_gene: .
v_gene: TRBV2
abundance: .
CDR3aa: CASNRWGVPEAFF
CDR3nt: TGTGCCAGTAACCGTTGGGGGGTTCCCGAAGCTTTCTTT

j_gene: TRBJ2-1
d_gene: TRBD2
v_gene: TRBV2
abundance: .
CDR3aa: CASSDSGEPYNEQFF
CDR3nt: TGTGCCAGCAGTGATAGCGGGGAACCGTACAATGAGCAGTTCTTC

j_gene: TRBJ2-1
d_gene: .
v_gene: TRBV19
abundance: once
CDR3aa: CASKFTIGDNEQFF
CDR3nt: TGTGCCAGTAAATTTACAATCGGGGATAATGAGCAGTTCTTC

j_gene: TRBJ2-1
d_gene: .
v_gene: TRBV29-1
abundance: .
CDR3aa: CSVGGGTYNEQFF
CDR3nt: TGCAGCGTTGGCGGGGGCACCTACAATGAGCAGTTCTTC